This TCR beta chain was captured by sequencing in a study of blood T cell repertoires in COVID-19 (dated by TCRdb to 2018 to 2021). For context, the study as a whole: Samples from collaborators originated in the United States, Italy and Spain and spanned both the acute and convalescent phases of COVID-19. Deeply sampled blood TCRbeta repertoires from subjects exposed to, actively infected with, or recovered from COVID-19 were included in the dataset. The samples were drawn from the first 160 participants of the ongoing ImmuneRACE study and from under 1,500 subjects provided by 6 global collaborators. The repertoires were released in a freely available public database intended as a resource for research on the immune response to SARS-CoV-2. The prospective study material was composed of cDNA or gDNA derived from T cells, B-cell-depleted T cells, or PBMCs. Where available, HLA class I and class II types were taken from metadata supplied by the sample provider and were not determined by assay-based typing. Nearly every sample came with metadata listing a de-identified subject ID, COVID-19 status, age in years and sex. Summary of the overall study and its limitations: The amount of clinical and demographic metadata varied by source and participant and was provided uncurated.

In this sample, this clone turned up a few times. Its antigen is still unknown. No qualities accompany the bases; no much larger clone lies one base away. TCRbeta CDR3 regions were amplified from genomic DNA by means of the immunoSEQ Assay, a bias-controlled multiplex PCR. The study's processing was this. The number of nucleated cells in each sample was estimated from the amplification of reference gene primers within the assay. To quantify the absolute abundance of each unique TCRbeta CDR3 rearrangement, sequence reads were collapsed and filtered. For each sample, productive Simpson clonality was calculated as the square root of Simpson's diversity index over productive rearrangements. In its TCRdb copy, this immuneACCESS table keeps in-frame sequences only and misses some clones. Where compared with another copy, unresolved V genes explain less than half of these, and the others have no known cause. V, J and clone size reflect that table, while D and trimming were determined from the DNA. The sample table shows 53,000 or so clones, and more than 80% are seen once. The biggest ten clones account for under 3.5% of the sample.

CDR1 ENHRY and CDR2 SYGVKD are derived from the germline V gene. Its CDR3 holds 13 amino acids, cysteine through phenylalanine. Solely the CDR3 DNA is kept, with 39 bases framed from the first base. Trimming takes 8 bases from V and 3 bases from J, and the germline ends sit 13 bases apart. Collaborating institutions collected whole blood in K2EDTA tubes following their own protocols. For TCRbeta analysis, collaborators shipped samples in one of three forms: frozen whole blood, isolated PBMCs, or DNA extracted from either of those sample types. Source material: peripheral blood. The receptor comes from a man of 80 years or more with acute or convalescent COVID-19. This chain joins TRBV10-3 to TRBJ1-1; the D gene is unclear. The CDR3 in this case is CAIARREDTEAFF. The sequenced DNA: TGTGCCATCGCGAGGCGGGAGGACACTGAAGCTTTCTTT.